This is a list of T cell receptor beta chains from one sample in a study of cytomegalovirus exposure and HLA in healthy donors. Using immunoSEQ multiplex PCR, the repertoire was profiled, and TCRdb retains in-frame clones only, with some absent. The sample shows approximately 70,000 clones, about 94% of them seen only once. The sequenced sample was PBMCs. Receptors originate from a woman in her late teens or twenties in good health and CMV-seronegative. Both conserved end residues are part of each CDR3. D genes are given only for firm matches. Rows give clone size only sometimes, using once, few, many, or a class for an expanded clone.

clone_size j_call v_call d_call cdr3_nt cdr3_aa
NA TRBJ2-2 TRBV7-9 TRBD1 TGTGCCGGGGAAAAAGAGACAGGGATCGGGGAGCTGTTTTTT CAGEKETGIGELFF
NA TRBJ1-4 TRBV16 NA TGTGCCAGCAGCCAGGGAGGTGGAAAACTGTTTTTT CASSQGGGKLFF
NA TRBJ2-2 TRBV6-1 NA TGTGCCAGCAGTGAATTCGGGGGATCCACCGGGGAGCTGTTTTTT CASSEFGGSTGELFF
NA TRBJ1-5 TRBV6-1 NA TGTGCCAGCAGTGAAGGAGGGTATGGCAATCAGCCCCAGCATTTT CASSEGGYGNQPQHF
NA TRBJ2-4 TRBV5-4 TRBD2 TGTGCCAGCAGCCAACTCGATAGCGGGGGGGCCTCGGCCAAAAACATTCAGTACTTC CASSQLDSGGASAKNIQYF
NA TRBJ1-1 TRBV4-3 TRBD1 TGCGCCAGCAGCCTTAGGACAGGCGTGAACACTGAAGCTTTCTTT CASSLRTGVNTEAFF
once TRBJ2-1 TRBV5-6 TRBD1 TGTGCCAGCAGCTTGTGGTCGACAGGGGGCTGGAATGAGCAGTTCTTC CASSLWSTGGWNEQFF
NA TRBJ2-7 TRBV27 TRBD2 TGTGCCAGCAGGGGACTAGCGGCCTCAAGTCTGTACTTC CASRGLAASSLYF
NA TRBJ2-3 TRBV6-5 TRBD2 TGTGCCAGCAGGGGACTAGCGATGAGAGATACGCAGTATTTT CASRGLAMRDTQYF
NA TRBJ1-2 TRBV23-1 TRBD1 TGCGCCAGCATCCAGGGGGAGGGCTACACCTTC CASIQGEGYTF
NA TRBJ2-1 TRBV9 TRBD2 TGTGCCAGCAGCCATCATCAATTTCTAGCGGGAGGTTACAATGAGCAGTTCTTC CASSHHQFLAGGYNEQFF
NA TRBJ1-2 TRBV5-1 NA TGCGCCAGCAGCTCGATCACAGGGTATGGCTACACCTTC CASSSITGYGYTF
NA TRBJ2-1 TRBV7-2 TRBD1 TGTGCCAGCAGCTTAGTCCTGACAGGGGGGGACAATGAGCAGTTCTTC CASSLVLTGGDNEQFF
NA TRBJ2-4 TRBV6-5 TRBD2 TGTGCCACCACCTACAGGGGACTAGCGGGATCCCCGCTAAACTTC CATTYRGLAGSPLNF
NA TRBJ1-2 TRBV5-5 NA TGTGCCAAACTACCGGGACAAATTAACTATGGCTACACCTTC CAKLPGQINYGYTF
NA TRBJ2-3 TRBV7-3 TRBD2 TGTGCCAGCAGTTTAAGGACTAGGGGCACAGATACGCAGTATTTT CASSLRTRGTDTQYF
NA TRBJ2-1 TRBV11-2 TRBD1 TGTGCCAGCAGCTTTCAGAGGGGGACAGGGTGGGAGTTCTTC CASSFQRGTGWEFF
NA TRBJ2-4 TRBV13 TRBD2 TGTGCCAGCAGCTTAGGACGAGGACTAGATTCGGCCAAAAACATTCAGTACTTC CASSLGRGLDSAKNIQYF
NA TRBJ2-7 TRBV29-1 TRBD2 TGCAGCGTTGCGGCGGGGGGGTCGGGCGAGCAGTACTTC CSVAAGGSGEQYF
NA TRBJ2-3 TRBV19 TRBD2 TGTGCCAGTAGCGATCCCCCACGTTGGGCGGGAGTCACAGATACGCAGTATTTT CASSDPPRWAGVTDTQYF
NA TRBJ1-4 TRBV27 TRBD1 TGTGCCAGCAGTTCACAGGGGGAACAGGATGAAAAACTGTTTTTT CASSSQGEQDEKLFF
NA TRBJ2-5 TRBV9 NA TGTGCCAGCAGCGTAGGAGCCACGCAAGAGACCCAGTACTTC CASSVGATQETQYF
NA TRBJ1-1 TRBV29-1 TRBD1 TGCAGCGTTCTTACCCGGGACAGGGGTTTCCTCACTGAAGCTTTCTTT CSVLTRDRGFLTEAFF
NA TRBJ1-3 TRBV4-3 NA TGCGCCAGCAGCCAAGAGCCGACAGGCGTCTCTGGAAACACCATATATTTT CASSQEPTGVSGNTIYF
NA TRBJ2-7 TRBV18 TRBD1 TGTGCCAGCTCACCAGACAGGGTCCCCTACGAGCAGTACTTC CASSPDRVPYEQYF
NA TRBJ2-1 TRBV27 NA TGTGCCAGCAGAAGGAGGAGCTCCTACAATGAGCAGTTCTTC CASRRRSSYNEQFF
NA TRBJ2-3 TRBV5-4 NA TGTGCCAGCAGCTTGGCAGGGAACCCTAGCACAGATACGCAGTATTTT CASSLAGNPSTDTQYF
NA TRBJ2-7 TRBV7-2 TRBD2 TGTGCCAGCAGCTCGGGTCTAGCGGGATCGTACGAGCAGTACTTC CASSSGLAGSYEQYF
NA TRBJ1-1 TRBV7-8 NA TGTGCCAGCAGCCCCCAGGGTGCGTCGAGCACTGAAGCTTTCTTT CASSPQGASSTEAFF
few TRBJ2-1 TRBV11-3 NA TGTGCCTTGGGCAGGCCCTCCTACAATGAGCAGTTCTTC CALGRPSYNEQFF
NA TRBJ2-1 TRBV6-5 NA TGTGCCAGCAGTAAACTAGTTTCCTACAATGAGCAGTTCTTC CASSKLVSYNEQFF
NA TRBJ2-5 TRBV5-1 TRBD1 TGCGCCAGCAGCCCGGGGACAGGGGGGTACCAAGAGACCCAGTACTTC CASSPGTGGYQETQYF
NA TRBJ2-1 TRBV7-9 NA TGTGCCAGCAGCTCCAGCGGATACAATGAGCAGTTCTTC CASSSSGYNEQFF
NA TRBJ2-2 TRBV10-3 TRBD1 TGTGCCATCACTATAGGACAGGGCGTCGGGGAGCTGTTTTTT CAITIGQGVGELFF
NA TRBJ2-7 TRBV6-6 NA TGTGCCAGCAAAAATAGCAATTACGAGCAGTACTTC CASKNSNYEQYF
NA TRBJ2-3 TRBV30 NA TGTGCCTGGACCGGAATGGAGTTGGCAGCAGATACGCAGTATTTT CAWTGMELAADTQYF
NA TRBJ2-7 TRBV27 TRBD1 TGTGCCAGCAGTTCCCGGGACAGGGTGGTCTTCGAGCAGTACTTC CASSSRDRVVFEQYF
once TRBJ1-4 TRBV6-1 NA TGTGCCAGCAGCTACAGGGACCAAAATGAAAAACTGTTTTTT CASSYRDQNEKLFF
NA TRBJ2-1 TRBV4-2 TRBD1 TGTGCCAGCAGCCAAGTCCCCCCAGGGACAGGTGCCTACAATGAGCAGTTCTTC CASSQVPPGTGAYNEQFF
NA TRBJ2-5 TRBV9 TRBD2 TGTGCCAGCAGCGTAGGGCCTAGCGGGGAGACCCAGTACTTC CASSVGPSGETQYF
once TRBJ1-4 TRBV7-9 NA TGTGCCAGCAGCTCGTTCGGGTCTAATGAAAAACTGTTTTTT CASSSFGSNEKLFF
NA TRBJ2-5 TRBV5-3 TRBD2 TGTGCCAGAAGCTTTACTAGCGGGGCACCGCCCAAGACCCAGTACTTC CARSFTSGAPPKTQYF
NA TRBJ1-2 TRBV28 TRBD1 TGTGCCAGCAGTCCGATAGACAGGGCTGGTGGCTACACCTTC CASSPIDRAGGYTF